The T cell receptor beta chain described here comes from a study of blood T cell repertoires in COVID-19. Study overall: Samples representing acute and convalescent COVID-19 were sourced from the United States, Italy and Spain.

CDR1 and CDR2 (germline): MNHEY, SVGEGT. The CDR3 runs to 12 residues. Trimming took off 5 bases at V and 7 bases at J, with 9 bases between the two ends. In the source study's methods: Cell counts per sample came from amplifying reference gene primers. Generated by immunoSEQ multiplex PCR, the TCRdb table keeps only in-frame clones and is missing some. The V and J calls and clone size come from that table; D and trimming were worked out from the DNA. The table shows 200,000 or so clones, with roughly 84% occurring only once. The sequenced sample consisted of peripheral blood. The TCR was taken from a man aged 35 to 55 who had recovered from COVID-19. The chain couples TRBV6-2 or TRBV6-3 to TRBJ2-4; D is perhaps TRBD2 (5 bases). The CDR3 nucleotides are TGTGCCAGCAGTGTGGGAGTGAACATTCAGTACTTC. Its protein is CASSVGVNIQYF.